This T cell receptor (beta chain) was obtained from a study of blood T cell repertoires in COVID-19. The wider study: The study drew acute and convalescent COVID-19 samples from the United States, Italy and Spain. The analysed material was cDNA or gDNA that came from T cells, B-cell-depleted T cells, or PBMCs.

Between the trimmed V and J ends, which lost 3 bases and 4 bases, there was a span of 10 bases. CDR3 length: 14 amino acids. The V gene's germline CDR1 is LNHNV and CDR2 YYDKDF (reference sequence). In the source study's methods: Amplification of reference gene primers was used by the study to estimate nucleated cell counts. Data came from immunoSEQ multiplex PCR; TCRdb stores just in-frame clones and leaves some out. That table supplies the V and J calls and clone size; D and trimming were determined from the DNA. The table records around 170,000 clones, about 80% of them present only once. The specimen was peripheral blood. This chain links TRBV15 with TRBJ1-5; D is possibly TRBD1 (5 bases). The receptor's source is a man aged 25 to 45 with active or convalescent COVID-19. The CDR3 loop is CATSREGTNQPQHF. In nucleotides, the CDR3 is TGTGCCACCAGCAGGGAGGGGACGAATCAGCCCCAGCATTTT.